This T cell receptor (beta chain) was profiled in a study of blood T cell repertoires in COVID-19. Generated by immunoSEQ multiplex PCR, the TCRdb table keeps only in-frame clones and is missing some. The table lists about 150,000 clones, more than 65% of them singletons. The CDR3 is 17 residues long. CDR1 KGHDR and CDR2 SFDVKD come from the germline V gene. Trimming stripped 1 base from V and 0 bases from J, with 12 bases between. This TCR came from a woman aged 45-65 years with acute or convalescent COVID-19. The chain links TRBV24-1 to TRBJ1-5, with a weak D call TRBD1 (6 bases). Sequenced sample: peripheral blood. The CDR3 DNA sequence: TGTGCCACCAGTGATTTCCGAGGACAGTATAGCAATCAGCCCCAGCATTTT. It is translated as CATSDFRGQYSNQPQHF.